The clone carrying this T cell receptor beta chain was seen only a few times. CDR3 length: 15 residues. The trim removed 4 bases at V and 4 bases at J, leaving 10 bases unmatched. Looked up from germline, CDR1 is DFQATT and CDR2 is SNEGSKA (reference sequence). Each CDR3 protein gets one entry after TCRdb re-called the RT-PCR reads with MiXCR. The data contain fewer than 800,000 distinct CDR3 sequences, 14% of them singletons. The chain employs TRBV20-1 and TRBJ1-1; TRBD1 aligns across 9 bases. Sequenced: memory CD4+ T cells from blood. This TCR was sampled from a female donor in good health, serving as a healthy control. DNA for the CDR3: TGCAGTGCTATTAGCTCACAGGGGGCAAGCACTGAAGCTTTCTTT. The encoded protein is CSAISSQGASTEAFF.